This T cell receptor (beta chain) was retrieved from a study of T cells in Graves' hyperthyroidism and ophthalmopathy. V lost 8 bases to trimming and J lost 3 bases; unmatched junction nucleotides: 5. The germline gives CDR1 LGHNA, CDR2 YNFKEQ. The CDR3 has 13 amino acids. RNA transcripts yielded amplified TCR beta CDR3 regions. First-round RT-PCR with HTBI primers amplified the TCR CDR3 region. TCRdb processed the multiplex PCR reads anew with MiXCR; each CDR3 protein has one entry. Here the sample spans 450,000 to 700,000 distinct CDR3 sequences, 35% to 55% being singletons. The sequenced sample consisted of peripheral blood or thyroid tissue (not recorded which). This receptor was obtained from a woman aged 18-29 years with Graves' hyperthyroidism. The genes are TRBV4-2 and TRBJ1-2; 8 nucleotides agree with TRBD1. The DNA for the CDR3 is TGTGCCAGCGGGACGACAGGGGACTATGGCTACACCTTC. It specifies CASGTTGDYGYTF.